The clone carrying this TCR beta chain was observed at least ten times. Pregnant or lactating patients and those with other autoimmune diseases or uncontrolled infections were excluded. Clinicians made diagnoses from clinical symptoms, serum thyroxine, TRAb, thyroid ultrasound and orbital computed tomography. The CDR3 covers 10 residues. CDR1 is SQVTM, CDR2 ANQGSEA, per germline. V lost 8 bases and J 3 bases, leaving 7 bases between the germline ends. The sample comes from a study of Graves' ophthalmopathy and Graves' hyperthyroidism. For repertoire sequencing, the TCR beta CDR3 regions were amplified from RNA transcripts. First-round RT-PCR with HTBI primers preceded a second-round multiplex PCR. TCRdb fed the multiplex PCR reads into MiXCR, producing one record per CDR3 protein. The data show just over 600,000 distinct CDR3 sequences, 22% seen once.

This TCR came from a woman under 30 with stable Graves' hyperthyroidism. Some clones in this sample may be carry-over from other donors' samples. Sample: peripheral blood. The rearrangement links TRBV29-1 to TRBJ2-5; the D is unclear. CDR3 protein: CSFGEETQYF. For the CDR3, the DNA is TGCAGCTTTGGGGAAGAGACCCAGTACTTC.